The 11 T cell receptor beta chains in this list originate from one sample, sequenced in a study of T cell responses to AZD1222 COVID-19 vaccine. Sequencing was performed with immunoSEQ multiplex PCR; in TCRdb, only in-frame clones are kept and a portion is missing. The sample records 130,000 or so clones, 75% to 90% being singletons. The source material was peripheral blood, sampled on day 0 of AZD1222 vaccination. The source of these receptors is an adult in good health.

The chain is built from TRBV20-1 and TRBJ1-2; unclear D gene. Trimming took 4 bases from V and 2 from J, leaving 5 bases between them. The CDR3 sequence is 11 residues long. Germline CDR1 and CDR2: DFQATT and SNEGSKA (reference sequence). CDR3 sequence: CSAIDNYGYTF. The CDR3 nucleotides are TGCAGTGCTATAGACAACTATGGCTACACCTTC.

The chain couples TRBV5-4 to TRBJ2-7; tentatively, D is TRBD1 (6 bases). The CDR3 contains 14 residues. The V gene lost 0 bases and the J gene lost 3 bases, with 10 bases spanning the gap. Per the germline V gene, CDR1 is SGHNT and CDR2 is YYREEE (reference sequence). CDR3 protein: CASSLDAGDYEQYF. For the CDR3, the DNA is TGTGCCAGCAGCTTGGACGCAGGGGACTACGAGCAGTACTTC.

The chain employs TRBV27 and TRBJ1-6; D is undetermined. V lost 6 bases and J 8 bases, leaving 8 bases between the germline ends. The CDR3 is made up of 12 amino acids. Germline CDR1 MNHEY, CDR2 SMNVEV (reference sequence). CDR3 sequence (DNA): TGTGCCAGCAGCCTTCAAGATTCACCCCTCCACTTT. Amino acids: CASSLQDSPLHF.

The chain couples TRBV11-3 to TRBJ2-1; D possibly matches TRBD1 or TRBD2 (6 bases each). The V gene lost 1 base and the J gene lost 6 bases, with 10 bases spanning the gap. The germline V gene has CDR1 SGHNT and CDR2 YENEEA. The CDR3 runs to 14 residues. The CDR3 region is CASSLVRGVNEQFF. DNA for the CDR3: TGTGCCAGCAGCTTAGTTAGGGGGGTCAATGAGCAGTTCTTC.

This chain joins TRBV5-1 and TRBJ1-2, with 7 nucleotides matching TRBD1. J was trimmed by 7 bases and V by 0 bases; bases with no gene match: 3. CDR1 and CDR2 from the germline V gene are SGHRS and YFSETQ. The CDR3 length is 13 residues. CDR3 sequence reads: CASSLATGSGYTF. The CDR3 DNA reads as TGCGCCAGCAGCTTGGCGACAGGGAGTGGCTACACCTTC.

The CDR3 loop is CASSLDPALDTQYF. Here the CDR3 DNA reads TGTGCCAGCAGCTTAGACCCTGCGCTGGATACGCAGTATTTT. The rearrangement joins TRBV7-8 to TRBJ2-3; D call uncertain. Trimming shortened V by 1 base and J by 6 bases, and 11 bases separated the two germline ends. CDR3 size: 14 residues. The V gene's germline CDR1 is SGHVS and CDR2 FQNEAQ.

The chain carries TRBV27 and TRBJ1-2; 7 bases agree with TRBD1. V dropped 3 bases and J dropped 4; count of bases not matched to a gene: 5. In germline, CDR1 is MNHEY, CDR2 SMNVEV (reference sequence). The CDR3 extends over 14 amino acids. The CDR3 region is CASSFLGTAYGYTF. The DNA for the CDR3 is TGTGCCAGCAGTTTTTTAGGGACAGCCTATGGCTACACCTTC.

The J gene is TRBJ1-6, the V gene TRBV30; D remains unclear. V lost 0 bases, J lost 0 bases, and 18 bases lay in between. CDR1 is GTSNPN, CDR2 SVGIG, per germline (reference sequence). CDR3 length: 19 amino acids. In DNA form, the CDR3 reads TGTGCCTGGAGTGTACCTCCCGGCGAAATTAGCTCCTATAATTCACCCCTCCACTTT. This codes for CAWSVPPGEISSYNSPLHF.

The gene calls are TRBV30 and TRBJ2-3; the D call may be TRBD1 or TRBD2 (5 bases each). V was trimmed by 2 bases and J by 2 bases, leaving 11 bases between them. The CDR3 extends over 14 amino acids. Per the germline V gene, CDR1 is GTSNPN and CDR2 is SVGIG (reference sequence). The CDR3 DNA reads TGTGCCTGGAGTACACGGGGCTACACAGATACGCAGTATTTT. Amino acid sequence: CAWSTRGYTDTQYF. Supplemented by reference TRBV30 and TRBJ2-3, the full variable domain reads SQTIHQWPATLVQPVGSPLSLECTVEGTSNPNLYWYRQAAGRGLQLLFYSVGIGQISSEVPQNLSASRPQDRQFILSSKKLLLSDSGFYLCAWSTRGYTDTQYFGPGTRLTVL.

This chain joins TRBV6-1 and TRBJ2-2, with 9 bases aligning to TRBD2. The V gene's germline CDR1 is MNHNS and CDR2 SASEGT. V gave up 4 bases and J gave up 4 bases; unmatched junction bases: 7. This CDR3 is 16 amino acids long. The CDR3 sequence is CASSGRLADTTGELFF. CDR3 sequence (DNA): TGTGCCAGCAGTGGGAGACTAGCGGACACCACCGGGGAGCTGTTTTTT.

This sequence joins TRBV7-2 and TRBJ1-6, with no clear D. V dropped 1 base and J dropped 10 bases, with 8 bases sitting between them. The CDR3 is 13 residues long. Germline V gene sequence: CDR1 SGHTA, CDR2 FQGNSA. CDR3 sequence reads: CASSLDHGSPLHF. Written as DNA, the CDR3 is TGTGCCAGCAGCTTAGACCACGGCTCACCCCTCCACTTT.